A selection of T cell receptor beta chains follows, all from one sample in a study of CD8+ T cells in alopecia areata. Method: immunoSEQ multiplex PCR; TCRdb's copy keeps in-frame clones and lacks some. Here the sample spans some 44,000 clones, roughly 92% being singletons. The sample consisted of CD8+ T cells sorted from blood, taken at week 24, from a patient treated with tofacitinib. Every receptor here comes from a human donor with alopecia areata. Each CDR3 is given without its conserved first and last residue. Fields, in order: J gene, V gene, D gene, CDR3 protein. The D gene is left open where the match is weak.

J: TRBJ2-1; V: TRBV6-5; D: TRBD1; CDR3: ASSQGGAWNEQF
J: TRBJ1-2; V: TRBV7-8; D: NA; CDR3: ASSLEPLTGTRGYT
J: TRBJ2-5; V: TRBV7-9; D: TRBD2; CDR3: ASSSVGGLAEETQY
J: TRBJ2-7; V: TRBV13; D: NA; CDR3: ASSSRGDYEQY
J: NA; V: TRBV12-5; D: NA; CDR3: ASGYLPDYEQY
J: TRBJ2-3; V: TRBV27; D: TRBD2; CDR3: ASSVSGGRGDTQY
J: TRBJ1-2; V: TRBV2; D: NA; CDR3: ASSEGVRGSYT
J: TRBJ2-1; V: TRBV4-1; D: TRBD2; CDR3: ASSQDTGRGGPGNEQF
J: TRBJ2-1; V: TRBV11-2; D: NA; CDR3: ASSFPGIYNEQF
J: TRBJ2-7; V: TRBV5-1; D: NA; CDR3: ASSFDEQY
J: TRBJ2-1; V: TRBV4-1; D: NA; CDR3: ASSQSRNVGSYNEQF
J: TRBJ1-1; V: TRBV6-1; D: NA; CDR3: ASMLSRGGGTEAF
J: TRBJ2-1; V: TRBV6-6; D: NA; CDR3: ASNFGTVSNNEQF
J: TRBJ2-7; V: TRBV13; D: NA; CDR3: ASRRAGTYEQY
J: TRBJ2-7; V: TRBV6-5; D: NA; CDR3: ASSSPAVSYEQY
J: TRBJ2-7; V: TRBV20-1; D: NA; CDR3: SARRGYEQY
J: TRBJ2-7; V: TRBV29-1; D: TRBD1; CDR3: SVGTGYEQY
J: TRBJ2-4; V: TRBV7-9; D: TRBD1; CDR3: ASSFFEGATAKNIQY
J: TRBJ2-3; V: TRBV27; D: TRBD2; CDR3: ASSLWASGGDTQY
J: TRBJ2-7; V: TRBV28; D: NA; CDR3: ASSLSRAYEQY
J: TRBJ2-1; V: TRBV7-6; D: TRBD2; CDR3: ASSPGLAGEMSSYNEQF
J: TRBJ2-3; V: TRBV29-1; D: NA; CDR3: SVVAGTDTQY
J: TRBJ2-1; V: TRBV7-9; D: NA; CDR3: ASSQAGPYNEQF
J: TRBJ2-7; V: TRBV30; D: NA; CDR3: AWSVLTGGTYEQY
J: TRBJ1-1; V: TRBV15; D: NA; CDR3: ATSRVEQNTEAF
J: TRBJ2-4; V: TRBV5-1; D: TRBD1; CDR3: ASSPRQGLDIQY